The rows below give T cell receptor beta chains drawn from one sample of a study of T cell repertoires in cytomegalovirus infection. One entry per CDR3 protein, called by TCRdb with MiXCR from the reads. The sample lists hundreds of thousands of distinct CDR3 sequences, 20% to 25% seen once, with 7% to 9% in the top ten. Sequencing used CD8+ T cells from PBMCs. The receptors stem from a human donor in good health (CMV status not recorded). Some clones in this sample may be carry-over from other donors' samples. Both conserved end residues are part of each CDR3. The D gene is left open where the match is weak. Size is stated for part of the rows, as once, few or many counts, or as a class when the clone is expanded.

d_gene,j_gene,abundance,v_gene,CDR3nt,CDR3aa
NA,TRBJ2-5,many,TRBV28,TGTGCCAGCAGCCTCATGCGGCGAGAGACCCAGTACTTC,CASSLMRRETQYF
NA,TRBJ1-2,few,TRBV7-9,TGTGCCAGCAGCTTAATCCCAGGGAGCTATGGCTACACCTTC,CASSLIPGSYGYTF
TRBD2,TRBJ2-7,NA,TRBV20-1,TGCAGTGCTAGAGACAGGCCGACACTAGCGGGGGTAGTTAGCGAGCAGTACTTC,CSARDRPTLAGVVSEQYF
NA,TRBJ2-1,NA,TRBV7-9,TGTGCCAGCAGTTCGAACGAGGGGCCACTATCCTACAATGAGCAGTTCTTC,CASSSNEGPLSYNEQFF
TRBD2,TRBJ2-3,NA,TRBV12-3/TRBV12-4,TGTGCCAGCAGTTTTTTCGGCGGGGGGGCCTACACAGATACGCAGTATTTT,CASSFFGGGAYTDTQYF
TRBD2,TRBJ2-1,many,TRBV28,TGTGCCAGCAGTTTCCCGGCTAGCGGGGGGGTTACCTACAATGAGCAGTTCTTC,CASSFPASGGVTYNEQFF
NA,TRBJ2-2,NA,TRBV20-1,TGCAGTGCTAGAGATCCAGGGCAAAACACCGGGGAGCTGTTTTTT,CSARDPGQNTGELFF
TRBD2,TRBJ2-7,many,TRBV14,TGTGCCAGCAGCCAATCTGCGGGAGGCTACGAGCAGTACTTC,CASSQSAGGYEQYF
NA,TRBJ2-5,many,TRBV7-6,TGTGCCAGCAGCGTTACCGGGCCAAAAGAGACCCAGTACTTC,CASSVTGPKETQYF
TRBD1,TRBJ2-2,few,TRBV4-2,TGTGCCAGCAGCCACGCAACAATACAGGGGGGCACCGGGGAGCTGTTTTTT,CASSHATIQGGTGELFF
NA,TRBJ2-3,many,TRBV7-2,TGTGCCAGCAGCCTCTTCTCCGGGAAACGATCAGCAGATACGCAGTATTTT,CASSLFSGKRSADTQYF
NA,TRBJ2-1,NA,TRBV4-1,TGCGCCAGCAGCCAAGATCGGGGATCGGGGAATGAGCAGTTCTTC,CASSQDRGSGNEQFF
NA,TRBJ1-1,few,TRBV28,TGTGCCAGCAGTTCCCCTCTCCAGGGTTACACTGAAGCTTTCTTT,CASSSPLQGYTEAFF
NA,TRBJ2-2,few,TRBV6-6,TGTGCCAGCAGTCATTCTTTCCAGGGGGGGTCAGGGGAGCTGTTTTTT,CASSHSFQGGSGELFF
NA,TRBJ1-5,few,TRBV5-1,TGCGCCAGCAGCTTGGACTATAGTCAACCCCAGCATTTT,CASSLDYSQPQHF
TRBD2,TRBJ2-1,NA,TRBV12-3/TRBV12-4,TGTGCCAGCAGTTCCGACCTAGCGGGGGGCCTTCTAAGCTCCTACAATGAGCAGTTCTTC,CASSSDLAGGLLSSYNEQFF
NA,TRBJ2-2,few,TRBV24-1,TGTGCCACCAGTGATACAGGGACCGGGGAGCTGTTTTTT,CATSDTGTGELFF
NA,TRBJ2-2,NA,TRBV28,TGTGCCAGCAGTTTTCAGGGAGAGAACACCGGGGAGCTGTTTTTT,CASSFQGENTGELFF
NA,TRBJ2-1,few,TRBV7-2,TGTGCCAGCAGCTCAAATGTCCAGGGCTACAATGAGCAGTTCTTC,CASSSNVQGYNEQFF
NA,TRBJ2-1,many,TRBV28,TGTGCCAGCAGTCCCGTTGGGGGATACGAGCAGTTCTTC,CASSPVGGYEQFF
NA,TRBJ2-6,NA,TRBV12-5,TGTGCTAGTGGGTTTGACACCGACTCTGGGGCCAACGTCCTGACTTTC,CASGFDTDSGANVLTF
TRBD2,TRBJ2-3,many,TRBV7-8,TGTGCCAGCAGCCCTAAGTCGGGGGGGCGTCAAGATACGCAGTATTTT,CASSPKSGGRQDTQYF
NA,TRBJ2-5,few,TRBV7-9,TGTGCCAGCAGCACTCTGGCCTACGGGGCTATACGGGAAGAGACCCAGTACTTC,CASSTLAYGAIREETQYF
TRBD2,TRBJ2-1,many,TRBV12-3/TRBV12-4,TGTGCCAGCAGCGGGACTAGCTACAATGAGCAGTTCTTC,CASSGTSYNEQFF
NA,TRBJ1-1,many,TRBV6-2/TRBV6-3,TGTGCCAGCAGTTACGGTGGGTACACTGAAGCTTTCTTT,CASSYGGYTEAFF
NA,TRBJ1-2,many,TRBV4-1,TGCGCCAGCAGCCAGGCATCCGGGACAACCGTCCCCTTCTATGGCTACACCTTC,CASSQASGTTVPFYGYTF